The clone carrying this TCR beta chain occurred many times. The antigen is not known. RNA transcripts were the template for amplifying TCR beta CDR3 regions. The study used the HTBI primer set for a first-round RT-PCR of the TCR CDR3. MiXCR, run by TCRdb on the multiplex PCR reads, gives a single entry per CDR3 protein. The sample contains around 200,000 distinct CDR3 sequences, about a sixth of which appear only once. The data originate from a study of T cells in Graves' hyperthyroidism and ophthalmopathy. Study-level points and caveats: Progression to ophthalmopathy was predicted a median of approximately 6.4 months early.

CDR1 and CDR2 (germline): ENHRY, SYGVKD. The CDR3 has 16 amino acids. The V and J ends lost 6 bases and 0 bases respectively, with 18 bases between them. The clonotype comes from a woman aged 45-65 years with Graves' hyperthyroidism. V is TRBV10-3 and J is TRBJ2-7; TRBD2 might be the D (6 bases). What was sequenced was blood. The CDR3 reads CAIREGRTTPSYEQYF. The CDR3 DNA sequence: TGTGCCATCAGGGAGGGACGGACGACTCCCTCCTACGAGCAGTACTTC.